This TCR beta chain was captured by sequencing in a study of immune cell composition in non-small cell lung cancer. Normal lung sampling was at least 3 cm from the tumour, as distant as possible. The V gene end was trimmed by 1 base and the J gene end by 1 base; junction bases not matched to a gene: 3. The CDR3 totals 15 residues. The germline V gene encodes CDR1 SGHNT and CDR2 YYREEE (reference sequence). Clones were sequenced by immunoSEQ multiplex PCR, and TCRdb holds only the in-frame ones, with some missing. The data show over 5,000 clones, around two thirds seen once. The chain carries TRBV5-4 and TRBJ1-1, with 8 bases that match TRBD1. Sequencing was performed on non-adjacent lung tissue. This TCR was recovered from a human donor with non-small cell lung cancer. The CDR3 region is CASSLRTGTNTEAFF. CDR3 bases: TGTGCCAGCAGCTTGCGGACAGGGACGAACACTGAAGCTTTCTTT.